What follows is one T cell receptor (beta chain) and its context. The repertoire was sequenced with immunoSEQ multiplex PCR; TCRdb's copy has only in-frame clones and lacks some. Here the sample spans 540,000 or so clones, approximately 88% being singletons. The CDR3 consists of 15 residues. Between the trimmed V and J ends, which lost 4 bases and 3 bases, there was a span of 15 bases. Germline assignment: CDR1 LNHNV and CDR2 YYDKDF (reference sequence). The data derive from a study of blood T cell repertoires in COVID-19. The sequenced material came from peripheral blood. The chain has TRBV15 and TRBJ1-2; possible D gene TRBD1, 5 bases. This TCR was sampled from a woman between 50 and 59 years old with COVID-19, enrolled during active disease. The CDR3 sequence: CATSTYTDSDYGYTF. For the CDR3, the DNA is TGTGCCACCAGCACATATACTGACAGCGACTATGGCTACACCTTC.